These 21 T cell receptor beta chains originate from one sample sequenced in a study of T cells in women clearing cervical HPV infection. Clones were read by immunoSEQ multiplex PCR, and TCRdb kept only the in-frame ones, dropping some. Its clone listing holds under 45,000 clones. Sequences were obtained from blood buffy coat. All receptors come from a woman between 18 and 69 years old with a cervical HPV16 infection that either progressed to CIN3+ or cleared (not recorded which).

The CDR3 loop reads CASSFGTGTDTQYF. Partial CDR3 DNA: TGTGCCAGCAGTTTCGGGACAGGCACAGATACG. The chain carries TRBV6-2 or TRBV6-3 and TRBJ2-3; 7 nucleotides match TRBD1. The read falls 3 residues short of the CDR3 end, and the missing part is taken from the germline J gene. CDR1 and CDR2 from the germline V gene are MNHEY and SVGEGT. The V gene end was trimmed by 4 bases and the J gene end by 1 base; junction bases not matched to a gene: 2. CDR3 length: 14 amino acids.

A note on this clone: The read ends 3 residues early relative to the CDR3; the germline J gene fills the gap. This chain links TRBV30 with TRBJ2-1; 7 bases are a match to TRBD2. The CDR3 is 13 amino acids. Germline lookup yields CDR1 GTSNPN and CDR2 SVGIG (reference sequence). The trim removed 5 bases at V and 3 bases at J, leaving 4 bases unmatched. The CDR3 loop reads CAWESGNYNEQFF. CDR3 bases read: TGTGCCTGGGAGAGCGGGAACTACAATGAG.

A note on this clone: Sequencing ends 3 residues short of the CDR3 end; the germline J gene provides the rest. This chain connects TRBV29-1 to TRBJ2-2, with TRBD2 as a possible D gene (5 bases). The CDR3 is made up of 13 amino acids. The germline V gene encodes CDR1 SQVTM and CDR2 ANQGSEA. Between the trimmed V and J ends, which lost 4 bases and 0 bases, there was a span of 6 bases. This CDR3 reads CSVAGANTGELFF. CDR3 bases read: TGCAGCGTTGCCGGGGCGAACACCGGGGAG.

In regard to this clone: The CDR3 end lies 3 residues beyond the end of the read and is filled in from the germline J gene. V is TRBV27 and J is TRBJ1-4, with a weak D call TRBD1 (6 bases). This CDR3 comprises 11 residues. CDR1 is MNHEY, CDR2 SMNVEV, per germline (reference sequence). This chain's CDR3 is CASSENRELFF. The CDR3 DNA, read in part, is TGTGCCAGCAGTGAGAACAGGGAA.

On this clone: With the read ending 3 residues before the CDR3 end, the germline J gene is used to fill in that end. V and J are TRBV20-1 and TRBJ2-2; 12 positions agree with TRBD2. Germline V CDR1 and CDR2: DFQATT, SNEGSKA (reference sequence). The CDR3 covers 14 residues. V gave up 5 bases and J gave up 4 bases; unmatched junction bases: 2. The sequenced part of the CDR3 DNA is TGCAGTGCTCGACTAGCGGGAGTCACCGGGGAG. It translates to CSARLAGVTGE. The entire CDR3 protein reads CSARLAGVTGELFF.

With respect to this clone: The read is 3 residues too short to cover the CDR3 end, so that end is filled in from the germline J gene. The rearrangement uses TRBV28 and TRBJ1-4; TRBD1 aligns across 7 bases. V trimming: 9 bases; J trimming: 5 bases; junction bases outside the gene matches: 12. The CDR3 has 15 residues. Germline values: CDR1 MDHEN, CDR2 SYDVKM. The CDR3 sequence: CASGQEVVRNEKLFF. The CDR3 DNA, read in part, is TGTGCCAGTGGACAGGAGGTAGTGAGGAATGAAAAA. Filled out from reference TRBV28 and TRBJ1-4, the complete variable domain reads DVKVTQSSRYLVKRTGEKVFLECVQDMDHENMFWYRQDPGLGLRLIYFSYDVKMKEKGDIPEGYSVSREKKERFSLILESASTNQTSMYLCASGQEVVRNEKLFFGSGTQLSVL.

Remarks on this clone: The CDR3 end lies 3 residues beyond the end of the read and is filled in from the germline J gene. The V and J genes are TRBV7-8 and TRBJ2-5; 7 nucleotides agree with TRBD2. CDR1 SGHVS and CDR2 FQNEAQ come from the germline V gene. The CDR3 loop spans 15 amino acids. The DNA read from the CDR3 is TGTGCCAGCAGCTTAGTAGCGGGTCCCACAGATACC. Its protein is CASSLVAGPTDT. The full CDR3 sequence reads CASSLVAGPTDTQYF.

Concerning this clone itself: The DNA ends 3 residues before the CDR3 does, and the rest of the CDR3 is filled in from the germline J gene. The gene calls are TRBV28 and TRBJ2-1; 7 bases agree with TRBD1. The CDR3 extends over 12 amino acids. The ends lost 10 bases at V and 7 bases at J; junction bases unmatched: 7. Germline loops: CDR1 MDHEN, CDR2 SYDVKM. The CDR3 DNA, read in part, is TGTGCCACTAACAGGGGACGGAATGAG. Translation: CATNRGRNE. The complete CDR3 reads CATNRGRNEQFF. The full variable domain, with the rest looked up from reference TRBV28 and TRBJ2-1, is DVKVTQSSRYLVKRTGEKVFLECVQDMDHENMFWYRQDPGLGLRLIYFSYDVKMKEKGDIPEGYSVSREKKERFSLILESASTNQTSMYLCATNRGRNEQFFGPGTRLTVL.

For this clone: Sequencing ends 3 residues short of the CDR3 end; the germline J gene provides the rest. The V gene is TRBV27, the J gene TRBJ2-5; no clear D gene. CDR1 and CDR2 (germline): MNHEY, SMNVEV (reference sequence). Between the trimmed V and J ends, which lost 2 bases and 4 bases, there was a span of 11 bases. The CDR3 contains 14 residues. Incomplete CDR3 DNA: TGTGCCAGCAGTTTACCCTCCTCCCCAGAGACC. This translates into CASSLPSSPET. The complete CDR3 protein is CASSLPSSPETQYF.

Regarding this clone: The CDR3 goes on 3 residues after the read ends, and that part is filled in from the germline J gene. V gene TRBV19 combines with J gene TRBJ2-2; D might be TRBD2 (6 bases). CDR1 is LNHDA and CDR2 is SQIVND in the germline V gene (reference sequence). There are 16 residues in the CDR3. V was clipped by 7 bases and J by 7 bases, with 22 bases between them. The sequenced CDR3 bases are TGTGCCAGTACCCATACGGAGGGACTGATGAACGGGGAG. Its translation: CASTHTEGLMNGE. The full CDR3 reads CASTHTEGLMNGELFF.

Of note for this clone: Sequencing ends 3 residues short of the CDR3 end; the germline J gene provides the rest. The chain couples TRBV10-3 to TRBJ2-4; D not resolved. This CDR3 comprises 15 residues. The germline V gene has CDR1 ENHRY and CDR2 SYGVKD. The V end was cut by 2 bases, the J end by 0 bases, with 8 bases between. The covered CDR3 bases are TGTGCCATCAGTGAGAGTACAGAAGCCAAAAACATT. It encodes CAISESTEAKNI. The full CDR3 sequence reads CAISESTEAKNIQYF.

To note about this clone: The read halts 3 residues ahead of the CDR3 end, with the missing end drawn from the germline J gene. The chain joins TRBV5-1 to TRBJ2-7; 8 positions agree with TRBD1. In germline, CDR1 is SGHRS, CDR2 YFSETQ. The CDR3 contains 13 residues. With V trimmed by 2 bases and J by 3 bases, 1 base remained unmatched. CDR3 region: CASSFTGGYEQYF. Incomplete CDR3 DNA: TGCGCCAGCAGCTTTACAGGGGGCTACGAG. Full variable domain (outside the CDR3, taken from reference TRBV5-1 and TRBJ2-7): KAGVTQTPRYLIKTRGQQVTLSCSPISGHRSVSWYQQTPGQGLQFLFEYFSETQRNKGNFPGRFSGRQFSNSRSEMNVSTLELGDSALYLCASSFTGGYEQYFGPGTRLTVT.

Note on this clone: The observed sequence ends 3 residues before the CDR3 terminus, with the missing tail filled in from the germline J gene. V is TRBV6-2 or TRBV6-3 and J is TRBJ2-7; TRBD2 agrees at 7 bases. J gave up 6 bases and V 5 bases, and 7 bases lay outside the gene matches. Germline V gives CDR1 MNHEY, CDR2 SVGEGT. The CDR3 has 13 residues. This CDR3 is CASSQTREGEQYF. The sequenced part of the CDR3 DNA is TGTGCCAGCAGTCAAACCAGGGAGGGCGAG.

The CDR3 loop is CASSIATSGRMSHNEQFF. Partial CDR3 DNA: TGTGCCAGTAGTATAGCTACTAGCGGGAGGATGTCCCACAATGAG. V gene TRBV19 combines with J gene TRBJ2-1; TRBD2 matches at 12 bases. The CDR3 end falls 3 residues outside the read, so it is completed with the germline J gene. Germline V gene lookup returns CDR1 LNHDA and CDR2 SQIVND (reference sequence). J gave up 5 bases and V 1 base, and 9 bases lay outside the gene matches. This CDR3 has 18 residues.

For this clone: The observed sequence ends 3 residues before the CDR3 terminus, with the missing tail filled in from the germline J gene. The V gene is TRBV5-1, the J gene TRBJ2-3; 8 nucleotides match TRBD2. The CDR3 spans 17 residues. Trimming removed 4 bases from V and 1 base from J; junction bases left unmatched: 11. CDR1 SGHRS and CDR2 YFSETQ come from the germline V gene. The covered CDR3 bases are TGCGCCAGCAGCCGAATGTCGGCGGGAGGCGGCACAGATACG. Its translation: CASSRMSAGGGTDT. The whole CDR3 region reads CASSRMSAGGGTDTQYF.

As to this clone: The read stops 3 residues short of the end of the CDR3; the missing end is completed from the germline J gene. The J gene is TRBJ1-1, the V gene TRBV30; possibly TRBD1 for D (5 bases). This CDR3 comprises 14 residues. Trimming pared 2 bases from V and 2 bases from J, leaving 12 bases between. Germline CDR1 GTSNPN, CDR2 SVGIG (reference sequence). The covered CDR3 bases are TGTGCCTGGAGTATACGACAGCGTAACACTGAA. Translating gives CAWSIRQRNTE. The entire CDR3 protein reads CAWSIRQRNTEAFF. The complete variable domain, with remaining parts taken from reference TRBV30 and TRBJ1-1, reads SQTIHQWPATLVQPVGSPLSLECTVEGTSNPNLYWYRQAAGRGLQLLFYSVGIGQISSEVPQNLSASRPQDRQFILSSKKLLLSDSGFYLCAWSIRQRNTEAFFGQGTRLTVV.

The CDR3 protein is CASSRGQIYEQYF. CDR3 DNA (partial): TGCGCCAGCAGCAGGGGACAGATCTACGAG. V usage is TRBV4-1 and J usage is TRBJ2-7; 7 bases map to TRBD1. The DNA ends 3 residues before the CDR3 does, and the rest of the CDR3 is filled in from the germline J gene. The CDR3 has 13 amino acids. In germline, CDR1 is MGHRA, CDR2 YSYEKL. Unmatched junction bases numbered 4, after V lost 5 bases and J lost 3 bases.

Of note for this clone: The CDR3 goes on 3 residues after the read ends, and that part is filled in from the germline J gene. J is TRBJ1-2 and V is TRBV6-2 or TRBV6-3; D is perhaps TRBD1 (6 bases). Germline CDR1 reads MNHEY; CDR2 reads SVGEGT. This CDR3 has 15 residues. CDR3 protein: CASFGGGTRIGDYTF. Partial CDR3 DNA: TGTGCCAGCTTCGGGGGCGGGACTAGGATAGGGGAC.

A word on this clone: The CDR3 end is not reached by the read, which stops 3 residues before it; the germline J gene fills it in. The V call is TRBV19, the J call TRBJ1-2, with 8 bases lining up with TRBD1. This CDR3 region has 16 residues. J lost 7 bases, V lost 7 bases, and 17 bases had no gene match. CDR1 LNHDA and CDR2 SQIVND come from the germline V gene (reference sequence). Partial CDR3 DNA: TGTGCCAGTACCCCATACTTTAGCGGACAGGGTGCTGGC. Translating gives CASTPYFSGQGAG. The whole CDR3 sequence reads CASTPYFSGQGAGYTF.

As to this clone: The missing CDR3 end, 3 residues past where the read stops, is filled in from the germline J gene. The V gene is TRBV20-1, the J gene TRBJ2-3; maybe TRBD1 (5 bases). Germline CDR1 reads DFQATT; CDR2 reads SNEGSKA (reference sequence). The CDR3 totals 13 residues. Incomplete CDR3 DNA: TGCAGTGCTAGAGATTGGACAAGAGAGACG. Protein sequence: CSARDWTRET. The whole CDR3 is CSARDWTRETQYF.

CDR3 protein: CASSEETGVSSYEQYF. The sequenced CDR3 bases are TGTGCCAGCAGTGAAGAAACAGGGGTTAGCTCCTACGAG. The chain joins TRBV2 to TRBJ2-7; TRBD1 matches 7 bases. The read ends 3 residues shy of where the CDR3 ends; the end is completed using the germline J gene. The CDR3 runs 16 residues. J lost 0 bases, V lost 1 base, and 6 bases had no gene match. Germline CDR1 is SNHLY and CDR2 is FYNNEI.